This entry lists 15 T cell receptor beta chains sequenced from one sample in a study of T cells in tumors after PD-1 blockade (dated by TCRdb to between 2018 and 2020). The library was prepared using the immunoSEQ multiplex PCR assay. Here the immuneACCESS table is served through TCRdb, limited to in-frame sequences with V and J called. Missing clones are a known gap in these copies; in checked studies unresolved V genes cover under half, and the rest lacks a known reason. The sample yields about 13,000 clones; nearly 65% were counted once. The ten largest make up under 30% of the sample. Explained via the paper, the time point label denotes: before anti-PD-1 therapy. This material consisted of tumor tissue, taken before anti-PD-1 treatment. The origin of the receptors is a human donor with cutaneous squamous cell carcinoma.

Only a few counts were recorded for this clone. The V call is TRBV6-5, the J call TRBJ2-5; D call uncertain. Trimming pared 0 bases from V and 1 base from J, leaving 9 bases between. The CDR3 has 15 residues. Looked up from germline, CDR1 is MNHEY and CDR2 is SVGAGI. CDR3 coding DNA: TGTGCCAGCAGTTACTCTCCCGCAGGCCAAGAGACCCAGTACTTC. Amino acids: CASSYSPAGQETQYF.

V gene TRBV12-5 combines with J gene TRBJ2-3; tentatively, D is TRBD2 (6 bases). The V end was cut by 1 base, the J end by 2 bases, with 25 bases between. The CDR3 consists of 20 residues. Germline loops: CDR1 LGHNT, CDR2 FRNRAP. CDR3 sequence (DNA): TGTGCTAGTGGTTTGGATCCGGCGGGACTCTTTGTGGGGTTCACAGATACGCAGTATTTT. It is translated as CASGLDPAGLFVGFTDTQYF.

The J gene is TRBJ2-7, the V gene TRBV4-2; no firm D call. This CDR3 has 14 amino acids. V lost 3 bases to trimming and J lost 5 bases, with 14 bases between them. Per the germline V gene, CDR1 is LGHNA and CDR2 is YNFKEQ. CDR3 loop: CASSQGWASDEQYF. CDR3 bases: TGTGCCAGCAGCCAGGGCTGGGCCTCTGACGAGCAGTACTTC.

The genes are TRBV7-8 and TRBJ1-1; 8 bases are a match to TRBD1. Germline-derived CDR1 and CDR2 are SGHVS and FQNEAQ. There are 17 residues in the CDR3. The V segment lost 3 bases and the J segment 1 base; nucleotides outside the gene matches: 10. Written as DNA, the CDR3 is TGTGCCAGCAGCTTTCCTAGGCAGGGGGCACGGAACACTGAAGCTTTCTTT. This sequence encodes CASSFPRQGARNTEAFF. The full variable domain, its missing parts supplied by reference TRBV7-8 and TRBJ1-1, is GAGVSQSPRYKVAKRGQDVALRCDPISGHVSLFWYQQALGQGPEFLTYFQNEAQLDKSGLPSDRFFAERPEGSVSTLKIQRTQQEDSAVYLCASSFPRQGARNTEAFFGQGTRLTVV.

CDR3 nucleotides: TGCGCCAGCAGCCAAGACGGACTGGCACAAGAGACCCAGTACTTC. Amino acid sequence: CASSQDGLAQETQYF. V is TRBV4-3 and J is TRBJ2-5; D is possibly TRBD2 (5 bases). The CDR3 is made up of 15 amino acids. V shed 0 bases and J shed 2 bases, with 10 bases lying between them. Per the germline V gene, CDR1 is LGHNA and CDR2 is YSLEER.

The chain joins TRBV7-3 to TRBJ1-1, with D unclear. CDR1 is SGHTA and CDR2 is FQGTGA in the germline V gene. The CDR3 consists of 13 residues. V lost 5 bases to trimming and J lost 5 bases, with 12 bases between them. The CDR3 DNA follows: TGTGCCAGCAGCCCCTCGAGCACTACTGAAGCTTTCTTT. Protein: CASSPSSTTEAFF.

This clone appeared a few times. The chain uses TRBV30 and TRBJ1-1, with D maybe TRBD1 (5 bases). Trimming took off 2 bases at V and 8 bases at J, with 12 bases between the two ends. The CDR3 loop spans 12 amino acids. CDR1 GTSNPN and CDR2 SVGIG come from the germline V gene (reference sequence). The CDR3 protein is CAWSMGPTEAFF. The CDR3 DNA follows: TGTGCCTGGAGTATGGGGCCGACGGAAGCTTTCTTT. The entire variable domain, with the rest obtained from reference TRBV30 and TRBJ1-1, is as follows: SQTIHQWPATLVQPVGSPLSLECTVEGTSNPNLYWYRQAAGRGLQLLFYSVGIGQISSEVPQNLSASRPQDRQFILSSKKLLLSDSGFYLCAWSMGPTEAFFGQGTRLTVV.

V is TRBV4-2 and J is TRBJ1-1, with D uncertain. Germline CDR1 LGHNA, CDR2 YNFKEQ. Trimming removed 6 bases at V and 1 base at J, with 12 bases between. This CDR3 is 14 amino acids long. CDR3 in amino acids: CASRGNLGNTEAFF. The CDR3 region has the DNA TGTGCCAGCAGGGGGAATCTGGGGAACACTGAAGCTTTCTTT.

The genes are TRBV5-6 and TRBJ1-6; D is unclear. This CDR3 contains 13 residues. Germline V gives CDR1 SGHDT, CDR2 YYEEEE. V was pared by 3 bases and J by 5 bases, with 6 bases between. The CDR3 sequence is CASSSQNNSPLHF. The CDR3 coding sequence is TGTGCCAGCAGCTCACAGAATAATTCACCCCTCCACTTT.

This rearrangement joins TRBV7-2 to TRBJ1-2; D is unclear. This CDR3 has 14 residues. The germline V gene encodes CDR1 SGHTA and CDR2 FQGNSA. Trimming shortened V by 1 base and J by 6 bases, and 12 bases separated the two germline ends. CDR3 coding DNA: TGTGCCAGCAGCTTAGTTCGGATGTCGAATGGCTACACCTTC. Its translation: CASSLVRMSNGYTF.

In its sample, this clone is medium-sized. CDR3 loop: CAISEMQTGGYTF. The DNA of the CDR3 is TGTGCCATCAGTGAGATGCAAACTGGTGGCTACACCTTC. This sequence joins TRBV10-3 and TRBJ1-2; the D is unclear. Per the germline V gene, CDR1 is ENHRY and CDR2 is SYGVKD. This CDR3 region has 13 residues. Between the trimmed V and J ends, which lost 2 bases and 7 bases, there was a span of 11 bases.

V and J are TRBV5-1 and TRBJ2-1; 10 bases match TRBD1. From germline, CDR1 is SGHRS and CDR2 YFSETQ. V dropped 4 bases and J dropped 8; count of bases not matched to a gene: 18. This CDR3 has 18 amino acids. The CDR3 nucleotides are TGCGCCAGCAGCCCACACCCCGGGGGGGACAGGGGCAAGGATGAGCAGTTCTTC. As protein: CASSPHPGGDRGKDEQFF.

The chain uses TRBV10-1 and TRBJ2-7; 11 bases are shared with TRBD1. The CDR3 runs to 15 residues. The junction had 7 bases not matched to a gene; V was cut back by 3 bases and J by 6 bases. Germline CDR1 is WNHNN and CDR2 is SYGVQD (reference sequence). The CDR3 spells CASSDGQGAELEQYF. The DNA of the CDR3 is TGCGCCAGCAGTGATGGACAGGGGGCTGAGCTCGAGCAGTACTTC.

This CDR3 reads CASSSRDPRDSPLHF. As DNA, the CDR3 is TGCGCCAGCAGCTCCAGGGACCCGAGGGATTCACCCCTCCACTTT. The V gene is TRBV5-1, the J gene TRBJ1-6, with D possibly matching TRBD1 (5 bases). With 3 bases removed from V and 8 bases from J, the gap between germline ends came to 15 bases. The CDR3 length is 15 residues. Germline CDR1 reads SGHRS; CDR2 reads YFSETQ.

The J gene is TRBJ2-1, the V gene TRBV27; 7 bases are a match to TRBD2. CDR3 size: 15 residues. V trimming: 5 bases; J trimming: 3 bases; junction bases outside the gene matches: 7. Germline values: CDR1 MNHEY, CDR2 SMNVEV (reference sequence). The CDR3 region has the DNA TGTGCCAGCAGTGCCCTAGCGGAGATCTACAATGAGCAGTTCTTC. This gives the protein CASSALAEIYNEQFF.